This record concerns one TCR beta chain sequence. The clone's antigen remains unknown. Per-base qualities were not stored, and no clone one base away is much larger. The cohort comprised 670 or so healthy bone marrow donors. At the time of sampling, every cohort member was nominally healthy, though immune exposures that went unrecorded were likely present. The donor tested CMV seropositive, placing the donor among the roughly 300 seropositive members of the cohort. Every donor gave a peripheral blood sample, and the peripheral blood mononuclear cells from that sample were used for TCR beta sequencing. Genomic DNA extraction from the blood cell samples was performed with the Qiagen DNeasy Blood Extraction Kit. These data originate in a study of cytomegalovirus exposure and HLA in healthy donors (dated by TCRdb to 2016 to 2017). For the wider study: An earlier analysis of approximately 640 of the donors reported 250 to 300 Gb of sequence data and about 100 million unique TCR beta sequences from about 179 million T cells. Among 350 to 400 genotyped donors of the cohort, an average of about 240,000 unique TCR beta nucleotide sequences were sequenced per donor, roughly 20% of them non-productive. Besides the first cohort of hundreds of subjects, a separate validation cohort made up of about 120 different subjects was used. To predict cytomegalovirus infection status, the study brought together high-throughput TCR immunosequencing, statistical association of individual TCRs with disease status, and machine learning. A later analysis re-examined previously published TCR beta repertoires from roughly 650 donors and added high-resolution HLA genotyping to investigate patterns of TCR occurrence. Rather than using new phenotypic data, the later analysis identified candidate immune exposures from TCR beta sequences and from how often those sequences occurred across donors. HLA typing covered class I and class II loci at four-digit resolution. About 5 DR-DQ haplotypes were handled as single units for association and clustering, since linkage in the cohort was strong. The study aimed to test whether signatures of past pathogen exposure could be identified by cataloging public T cell receptors. To decide whether each TCR beta V gene segment behaved as functional or pseudogenic, an earlier analysis of over 500 of the donors relied on high-throughput TCR beta sequencing. Around 330 gigabases of sequencing data and around 85 million unique TCR sequences made up an early release that covered roughly 670 HLA-typed donors. Typing coverage differed by locus: A, B, C, DRB1 and DQB1 were typed in roughly 620-640 donors, DQA1 in about 500, DPA1 in around 610, and DPB1 in 450 to 490. Alongside the repertoire data, information on donor age, sex, ethnicity and CMV serostatus was compiled. Among the roughly 400 genotyped donors, more than 70% belonged to the genetic ancestry cluster associated with self-reported Caucasian donors. Using immunosequencing, the study profiled T cell repertoires from fewer than 850 subjects and related those repertoires to cytomegalovirus serostatus. A later genetic analysis took genome-wide SNP genotypes for about 55% of the roughly 700 donors and used that subset as a discovery cohort. Every repertoire in the discovery cohort had been generated on one and the same sequencing platform.

The library was generated by the immunoSEQ multiplex PCR assay. For the multiplex PCR, a mixture combining 60 forward primers for TCR Vbeta segments and 13 reverse primers for TCR Jbeta segments was used. Amplification of the CDR3 region of rearranged TCR beta genes was performed with a multiplex PCR assay on genomic DNA. On the Illumina HiSeq System, the amplified TCR beta libraries were sequenced as 87-base-pair reads. The original methods were these. A later analysis counted some 74 million unique TCR beta chains across the roughly 700 repertoires, and around 12 million of these chains were shared by at least two donors. To remove PCR and sequencing errors, raw reads were error-corrected and collapsed into unique sequences using a nearest-neighbor algorithm that merged closely related sequences. To assign V, D and J gene segments, CDR3 sequences were aligned to IMGT reference sequences. For a sequence to be retained, a match of at least six nucleotides was required to both a V gene segment and a J gene segment. A rearrangement counted as productive if the CDR3 had no stop codons and remained in frame with V and J, and every other rearrangement counted as non-productive. CDR3 was defined by IMGT convention, running from the second conserved V-encoded cysteine to the conserved J-encoded phenylalanine. Sequences without an unambiguous match to a single V gene segment were excluded from the earlier analysis of several hundred of the donors. An earlier analysis of a few hundred of the donors classified V segments as functional when productive rearrangements were above 56.7% and as segregating when the standard deviation between donors was above 5%. A statistical classification framework was developed to diagnose cytomegalovirus status using the catalog of TCR beta chain sequences. In a later analysis, TCR nucleotide sequences were compared against IMGT/GENE-DB human TR gene sequences so that V and J genes could be assigned. The TCRdist pipeline was used in a later analysis to assign CDR3 sequences and most-parsimonious VDJ recombination scenarios. In a later analysis, every TCR beta chain was defined by the combination of its CDR3 amino acid sequence and its V-gene family, and reads without a unique V-gene family were dropped. A later analysis removed 550 to 700 highly shared, low-generation-probability nucleotide sequences to deal with suspected cross-contamination and a sequencing artifact. In a later analysis, a clonal expansion index for each public chain was calculated from normalized within-repertoire ranks of inferred template counts. In a later analysis, generation probabilities were computed with a VDJ recombination model fitted to out-of-frame rearrangements, and the resulting probabilities were checked against IGoR. In a later analysis, hypergeometric tests were used to score TCR-TCR, TCR-HLA and TCR-CMV co-occurrence, with a repertoire-size bias correction applied to TCR pairs. A later analysis estimated false discovery rates by permuting HLA or CMV assignments 20 times. In a later analysis, co-occurring TCRs were grouped using DBSCAN, and TCRdist sequence similarity was added for clustering within HLA-allele-positive subsets. Repertoires with fewer than 30,000 or more than 120,000 public chains, plus five repertoires with anomalous nucleotide sharing, were excluded from co-occurrence clustering. TCRdb obtained this table from immuneACCESS and retained in-frame rearrangements with V and J assigned. These tables miss some clones; where compared with another copy, unresolved V genes account for less than half of the shortfall, and the remainder is unexplained. V, J and clone size reflect that table, while D and trimming were determined from the DNA. The sample yields 200,000 to 300,000 clones; roughly four fifths were counted once. The ten largest account for about 2% of the sample.

V lost 9 bases and J lost 7 bases, and the count of bases not matched to a germline gene is 8. From the germline V gene, CDR1 is MDHEN and CDR2 is SYDVKM. From its cysteine to its phenylalanine, the CDR3 spans 14 amino acids. Here the CDR3 DNA is all that survives: 42 bases in frame from base 1. The paper as a whole reports these results and caveats: Because some donors lacked HLA typing at each locus, the association tests relied only on the typed subset. A cluster of highly shared sequence variants was judged likely to represent a technical artifact of the sequencing pipeline. In a later analysis, several top co-occurrence clusters were reported to appear linked to parvovirus B19, influenza, CMV and Epstein-Barr virus. In a later genetic analysis, a missense DCLRE1C variant was associated with V-gene and J-gene trimming of TCR beta chains, and the association was replicated in an independent cohort. Because counts were too low, more than 15 rarely observed V segments, including chromosome 9 orphons, were excluded from the earlier analysis of several hundred of the donors. A further reported finding was that TCR beta sequences accurately predicted the HLA-A and HLA-B alleles for most subjects in the first cohort. The classifier was reported to diagnose cytomegalovirus status with high specificity and sensitivity in both the original and validation cohorts. The only immune exposure information available for the cohort was CMV serostatus. Correlated functional status among segregating V segments might reflect linkage disequilibrium, but an unknown experimental factor could not be ruled out. In a later analysis, the rate of TCR association differed among HLA loci, with DRB1 alleles having the most associated TCRs and HLA-C alleles having the fewest. Broadly in line with IMGT annotations, most TCR beta V segments showed up in productive rearrangements about 87% or about 30% of the time in an earlier analysis of several hundred of the donors. Presence/absence analyses assumed roughly uniform sequencing depth across donors, an assumption that may not hold. In vitro tests confirmed that a few of the cytomegalovirus-associated TCR beta chains recognize cytomegalovirus antigens. Compared with equally common non-associated chains, HLA-associated TCR beta chains in a later analysis were more clonally expanded and had lower generation probabilities. Strong co-occurrence of HLA alleles, especially DR and DQ, made assigning TCR associations to individual alleles difficult. While some public TCRs were present in many individuals, most TCR sequences turned up only very rarely across donors. In this cohort, only TCR beta chains were sequenced, and detectable features were limited by the absence of alpha or paired-chain data. The 87-base-pair reads could not distinguish some IMGT-functional V segments, including TRBV6-2 and TRBV6-3, so those segments were excluded. According to the authors, the approach could potentially be generalized to other disease states and immunological phenotypes. The study gave a list of 150 to 200 TCR beta chains associated with cytomegalovirus. A later genetic analysis reported fewer N-insertions in productive TCRs among donors in an Asian-associated ancestry cluster than the roughly 700-donor mean. A later analysis associated about 17,000 TCR beta sequences with specific HLA alleles at a false discovery rate of 0.05. Most CMV-associated TCR beta chains appeared to be HLA-restricted in a later analysis, and the HLA associations seemed to be driven largely by CMV exposure.

The receptor was derived from a middle-aged woman in good health and CMV-seropositive. This receptor chain uses TRBV28 and TRBJ2-7; TRBD2 matches 14 bases in the middle. Sequenced input: PBMCs. The nucleotides read TGTGCCAGGGGACTAGCGGGAGTTTTAGGAGAGCAGTACTTC. Translated, this gives CARGLAGVLGEQYF.